This passage covers 6 T cell receptor beta chains from one sample sequenced in a study of graft-versus-host responses after intestinal transplantation. Only in-frame clones appear in the TCRdb table, and some are missing; sequencing was by immunoSEQ multiplex PCR. The sample includes 85,000 to 100,000 clones, around 93% seen only once; the top ten take around 0.07%. The antigens of these receptors remain unknown. The sequenced sample was unstimulated CD8+ T cells sorted from spleen or lymph node cells, obtained before transplant. All receptors come from a human donor who was the organ donor for an intestinal transplant.

This chain joins TRBV5-6 and TRBJ1-2; no clear D gene. From germline, CDR1 is SGHDT and CDR2 YYEEEE. This CDR3 contains 11 residues. V was trimmed by 5 bases and J by 7 bases, leaving 9 bases between them. The CDR3 here is CASSYAGGYTF. The CDR3 nucleotides are TGTGCCAGCAGTTACGCGGGTGGCTACACCTTC.

This clone has only one observation. V gene TRBV5-4 combines with J gene TRBJ2-5; the D gene is possibly TRBD2 (5 bases). Germline V gene sequence: CDR1 SGHNT, CDR2 YYREEE (reference sequence). This CDR3 is built from 13 residues. Trimming took 4 bases from V and 3 from J, leaving 10 bases between them. CDR3 bases: TGTGCCAGCAGCCCCCGGACTGAAGAGACCCAGTACTTC. The encoded protein is CASSPRTEETQYF.

The chain links TRBV9 to TRBJ1-1; weak D call: TRBD1 (6 bases). This CDR3 has 14 amino acids. Trimming pared 3 bases from V and 5 bases from J, leaving 14 bases between. In germline, CDR1 is SGDLS, CDR2 YYNGEE. The DNA of the CDR3 is TGTGCCAGCAGCGCCCTAACAGGGTTGACTGAAGCTTTCTTT. Translating gives CASSALTGLTEAFF.

The chain employs TRBV5-1 and TRBJ1-1; D gene uncertain. The germline CDR1 and CDR2 sequences are SGHRS and YFSETQ. The V end was cut by 0 bases, the J end by 0 bases, with 6 bases between. This CDR3 has 14 amino acids. The CDR3 protein is CASSLGSMNTEAFF. The CDR3, as DNA: TGCGCCAGCAGCTTGGGTAGTATGAACACTGAAGCTTTCTTT.

This chain joins TRBV25-1 and TRBJ1-4, with D uncertain. Trimming removed 0 bases from V and 0 bases from J, with 8 bases in between. Germline CDR1 and CDR2: MGHDK and SYGVNS. This CDR3 is 16 amino acids long. CDR3 DNA sequence: TGTGCCAGCAGTGAATACGGGATAACAACTAATGAAAAACTGTTTTTT. Its protein is CASSEYGITTNEKLFF. Full variable domain (rest looked up from reference TRBV25-1 and TRBJ1-4): EADIYQTPRYLVIGTGKKITLECSQTMGHDKMYWYQQDPGMELHLIHYSYGVNSTEKGDLSSESTVSRIRTEHFPLTLESARPSHTSQYLCASSEYGITTNEKLFFGSGTQLSVL.

The chain employs TRBV5-1 and TRBJ1-2; 10 positions agree with TRBD1. Germline V gives CDR1 SGHRS, CDR2 YFSETQ. The CDR3 sequence is 16 residues long. Losses at the gene ends were 0 bases for V and 7 bases for J; bases not matched to a gene: 9. The CDR3 DNA reads as TGCGCCAGCAGCTTGGAGACAGGGGGCGAGTTGGGTGGCTACACCTTC. Translating gives CASSLETGGELGGYTF.